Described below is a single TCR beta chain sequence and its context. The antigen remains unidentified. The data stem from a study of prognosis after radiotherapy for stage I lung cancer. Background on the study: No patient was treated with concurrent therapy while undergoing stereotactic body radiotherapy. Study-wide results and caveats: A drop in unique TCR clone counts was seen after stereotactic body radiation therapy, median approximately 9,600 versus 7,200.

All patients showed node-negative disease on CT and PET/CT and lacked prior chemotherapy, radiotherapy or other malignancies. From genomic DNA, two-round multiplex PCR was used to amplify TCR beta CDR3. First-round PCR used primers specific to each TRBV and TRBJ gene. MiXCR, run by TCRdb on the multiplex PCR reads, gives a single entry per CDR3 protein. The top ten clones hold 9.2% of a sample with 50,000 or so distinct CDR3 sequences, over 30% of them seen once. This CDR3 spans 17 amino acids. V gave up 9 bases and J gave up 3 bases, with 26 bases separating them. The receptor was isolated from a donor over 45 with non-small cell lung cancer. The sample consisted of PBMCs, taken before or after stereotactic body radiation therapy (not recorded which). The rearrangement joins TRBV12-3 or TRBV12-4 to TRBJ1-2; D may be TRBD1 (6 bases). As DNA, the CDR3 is TGTGCCAGGGTTCGGGACATGTTATTATCCCTAGACTATGGCTACACCTTC. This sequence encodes CARVRDMLLSLDYGYTF.